Below, 10 T cell receptor beta chains from the same sample are listed, as sequenced in a study of regulatory T cells in long-lasting Graves disease. Assembly of TCR beta libraries relied on iRepertoire HTBI primers together with Arm-PCR of CDR3 regions. A single record per CDR3 protein comes from TCRdb applying MiXCR to the multiplex PCR reads. Among roughly 400,000 distinct CDR3 sequences listed, under 25% were seen once. The time point was: persistent/refractory GD, antithyroid drugs over 5 years with positive TRAb. RNA isolated from PBMCs was used to make the TCR library. The sample consisted of peripheral blood mononuclear cells (PBMCs), taken when the disease was refractory, from a patient treated with antithyroid drugs. Every receptor here comes from a female donor with Graves disease.

This clonotype was recorded at least ten times. V usage is TRBV28 and J usage is TRBJ1-1; TRBD1 is a possible D gene (5 bases). Trimming removed 4 bases at V and 0 bases at J, with 12 bases between. The CDR3 loop spans 15 amino acids. The germline gives CDR1 MDHEN, CDR2 SYDVKM. CDR3: CASSSRTRLNTEAFF. The CDR3 DNA reads as TGTGCCAGCAGTTCCCGGACAAGATTGAACACTGAAGCTTTCTTT. Based on the CDR3 plus reference TRBV28 and TRBJ1-1, the full variable domain is DVKVTQSSRYLVKRTGEKVFLECVQDMDHENMFWYRQDPGLGLRLIYFSYDVKMKEKGDIPEGYSVSREKKERFSLILESASTNQTSMYLCASSSRTRLNTEAFFGQGTRLTVV.

The sample holds many counts of this clonotype. This chain links TRBV5-5 with TRBJ2-7; D is uncertain. The CDR3 contains 14 residues. The germline V gene has CDR1 SGHKS and CDR2 YYEKEE (reference sequence). With 4 bases removed from V and 6 bases from J, the gap between germline ends came to 17 bases. DNA for the CDR3: TGTGCCAGCAGCCAATTGTTGGAGTTGGGCGAGCAGTACTTC. Amino acids: CASSQLLELGEQYF.

This clonotype was seen repeatedly, ten times or more. The chain employs TRBV28 and TRBJ1-4; possible D gene TRBD1, 6 bases. Trimming cost V 6 bases and J 1 base, with 12 bases left between them. The germline gives CDR1 MDHEN, CDR2 SYDVKM. There are 15 residues in the CDR3. The CDR3 coding sequence is TGTGCCAGCAGCCTCTACAGGGTAACTAATGAAAAACTGTTTTTT. Protein sequence: CASSLYRVTNEKLFF.

V gene TRBV19 combines with J gene TRBJ1-1; 8 bases agree with TRBD1. Germline trimming cut 7 bases from V and 7 bases from J; bases unmatched to any gene: 17. CDR3 length: 16 residues. Per the germline V gene, CDR1 is LNHDA and CDR2 is SQIVND (reference sequence). The CDR3 reads CASTQQTLRGTGEAFF. The CDR3 DNA reads as TGTGCCAGTACTCAACAAACCTTAAGGGGGACAGGTGAAGCTTTCTTT. Full variable domain (rest looked up from reference TRBV19 and TRBJ1-1): DGGITQSPKYLFRKEGQNVTLSCEQNLNHDAMYWYRQDPGQGLRLIYYSQIVNDFQKGDIAEGYSVSREKKESFPLTVTSAQKNPTAFYLCASTQQTLRGTGEAFFGQGTRLTVV.

The table lists this clonotype with many counts. The chain employs TRBV28 and TRBJ2-7; a possible D gene is TRBD2 (5 bases). CDR1 and CDR2 from the germline V gene are MDHEN and SYDVKM. The germline V and J ends were trimmed by 6 bases and 4 bases, with 16 bases remaining between them. This CDR3 has 14 residues. The CDR3 DNA is TGTGCCAGCAGACCCTCGAGGGCGTCTTACGAGCAGTACTTC. It specifies CASRPSRASYEQYF.

V usage is TRBV7-2 and J usage is TRBJ2-1; weak D call: TRBD1 (6 bases). Germline CDR1 reads SGHTA; CDR2 reads FQGNSA. V was pared by 1 base and J by 4 bases, with 14 bases between. There are 16 residues in the CDR3. The CDR3 protein is CASSLVQGLGYNEQFF. DNA of the CDR3: TGTGCCAGCAGCTTAGTTCAGGGGTTAGGGTACAATGAGCAGTTCTTC.

This clonotype was recorded a few times. The chain links TRBV27 to TRBJ2-3, with D unresolved. Trimming stripped 3 bases from V and 5 bases from J, with 9 bases between. Germline V gene sequence: CDR1 MNHEY, CDR2 SMNVEV (reference sequence). The CDR3 spans 13 residues. CDR3 amino acids: CASSLTVVDTQYF. The CDR3 nucleotides read TGTGCCAGCAGTTTGACGGTCGTAGATACGCAGTATTTT.

This clonotype was observed at least ten times. This sequence joins TRBV7-2 and TRBJ2-7; D is unresolved. V was cut by 2 bases and J by 1 base, with 12 bases left in between. Germline V gene data show CDR1 as SGHTA and CDR2 as FQGNSA. CDR3 length equals 15 residues. The CDR3 DNA reads TGTGCCAGCAGCTTAACTTCATCCCTATCCTACGAGCAGTACTTC. It encodes CASSLTSSLSYEQYF.

The table lists this clonotype with many counts. The CDR3 region has the DNA TGTGCCAGCAGCCCGGGACACCCCTACGAGCAGTACTTC. Its protein is CASSPGHPYEQYF. V usage is TRBV3-1 and J usage is TRBJ2-7; D might be TRBD1 (6 bases). The germline gives CDR1 LGHDT, CDR2 YNNKEL (reference sequence). CDR3 size: 13 residues. The germline V and J ends were trimmed by 4 bases and 2 bases, with 9 bases remaining between them.

A note on this clonotype: A read error may explain this, as a much larger clone is one base away. The chain links TRBV12-3 or TRBV12-4 to TRBJ1-2; the match to TRBD1 covers 8 bases. The V gene end was trimmed by 2 bases and the J gene end by 4 bases; junction bases not matched to a gene: 12. The CDR3 runs to 17 residues. The chain's CDR3 is CASSLSRSTGAGYGYTF. CDR3 bases: TGTGCCAGCAGTTTAAGTAGGTCGACAGGGGCCGGCTATGGCTACACCTTC.